Following are 29 T cell receptor beta chains from one sample sequenced in a study of lung T cells in sarcoidosis with Löfgren's syndrome. TCRdb redid the calling of the reads with MiXCR, one entry per CDR3 protein. Seen here are about 19,000 distinct CDR3 sequences, 21% observed once, and the top ten hold 0.7% to 0.9%. Sequences were obtained from CD4+ T cells from bronchoalveolar lavage. The receptors derive from a human donor with sarcoidosis (Löfgren's syndrome or another form), or a control subject (not recorded which).

By share of the sample, this clonotype is medium-sized (0.01 to 0.1%). The CDR3: CASTPNLGTEAFF. In nucleotides, the CDR3 is TGTGCCAGCACCCCAAACCTGGGCACTGAAGCTTTCTTT. The chain joins TRBV6-2 or TRBV6-3 to TRBJ1-1; no firm D call. V shed 7 bases and J shed 4 bases, with 13 bases lying between them. Germline V gene lookup returns CDR1 MNHEY and CDR2 SVGEGT. The CDR3 loop spans 13 amino acids.

This clonotype was observed many times. The chain links TRBV4-3 to TRBJ2-2, with D possibly TRBD1 on 6 matching bases. Trimming pared 2 bases from V and 7 bases from J, leaving 8 bases between. This CDR3 is built from 13 residues. CDR1 is LGHNA, CDR2 YSLEER, per germline. The CDR3 sequence is CASSQQGYGELFF. As DNA, the CDR3 is TGCGCCAGCAGCCAACAGGGGTACGGGGAGCTGTTTTTT.

This clonotype turned up a few times. This clone may be a read error of a much larger clone one base away. The chain is built from TRBV20-1 and TRBJ2-1, with 8 bases identical to TRBD2. Germline CDR1 and CDR2: DFQATT and SNEGSKA (reference sequence). Unmatched junction bases numbered 7, after V lost 0 bases and J lost 3 bases. The CDR3 contains 16 residues. DNA of the CDR3: TGCAGTGCTAGAGAACGGGCTAGCGGGCACTACAATGAGCAGTTCTTC. This translates into CSARERASGHYNEQFF.

There are many counts of this clonotype. CDR3 region: CASSIGLAGASYNEQFF. The CDR3 DNA reads as TGTGCCAGTAGTATCGGGCTAGCGGGAGCATCCTACAATGAGCAGTTCTTC. The chain employs TRBV19 and TRBJ2-1; 10 bases align to TRBD2. The CDR3 runs to 17 residues. V was pared by 3 bases and J by 1 base, with 6 bases of the junction left unmatched. Looked up from germline, CDR1 is LNHDA and CDR2 is SQIVND (reference sequence).

The table lists this clonotype with many counts. This rearrangement joins TRBV5-4 to TRBJ2-1; D might be TRBD2 (6 bases). From germline, CDR1 is SGHNT and CDR2 YYREEE (reference sequence). V was clipped by 4 bases and J by 7 bases, with 15 bases between them. The CDR3 is made up of 14 amino acids. This chain's CDR3 is CASSHSGAENEQFF. For the CDR3, the DNA is TGTGCCAGCAGCCATAGCGGAGCAGAGAATGAGCAGTTCTTC. Filled out from reference TRBV5-4 and TRBJ2-1, the complete variable domain reads ETGVTQSPTHLIKTRGQQVTLRCSSQSGHNTVSWYQQALGQGPQFIFQYYREEENGRGNFPPRFSGLQFPNYSSELNVNALELDDSALYLCASSHSGAENEQFFGPGTRLTVL.

This clonotype was seen many times. J is TRBJ2-5 and V is TRBV10-3, with no clear D. V was clipped by 3 bases and J by 3 bases, with 8 bases between them. The germline gives CDR1 ENHRY, CDR2 SYGVKD. This CDR3 has 13 residues. DNA of the CDR3: TGTGCCATCAGTGAATCAGAGAAAGAGACCCAGTACTTC. This gives the protein CAISESEKETQYF.

In its sample, this clonotype ranks as medium-sized (0.01 to 0.1%). The rearrangement uses TRBV6-2 or TRBV6-3 and TRBJ1-1; D gene ambiguous. Germline CDR1 and CDR2: MNHEY and SVGEGT. With 10 bases removed from V and 2 bases from J, the gap between germline ends came to 20 bases. The CDR3 length is 15 residues. CDR3 coding DNA: TGTGCCATCGATACCAGACCCGGGTCCAACACTGAAGCTTTCTTT. Protein: CAIDTRPGSNTEAFF.

Ten or more counts support this clonotype. The chain employs TRBV28 and TRBJ2-7; D unclear. Trimming left V 5 bases short and J 4 bases short, with 9 bases between. Germline V gene sequence: CDR1 MDHEN, CDR2 SYDVKM. There are 12 residues in the CDR3. The CDR3 DNA reads TGTGCCAGCAGTCTCGGCCTTTACGAGCAGTACTTC. Protein product: CASSLGLYEQYF. The variable domain in full, with the rest retrieved from reference TRBV28 and TRBJ2-7, is DVKVTQSSRYLVKRTGEKVFLECVQDMDHENMFWYRQDPGLGLRLIYFSYDVKMKEKGDIPEGYSVSREKKERFSLILESASTNQTSMYLCASSLGLYEQYFGPGTRLTVT.

This clonotype occurred many times. The V call is TRBV7-9, the J call TRBJ1-5, with D possibly matching TRBD1 (6 bases). Trimming stripped 1 base from V and 0 bases from J, with 13 bases between. Germline CDR1 is SEHNR and CDR2 is FQNEAQ (reference sequence). The CDR3 covers 17 residues. CDR3 DNA: TGTGCCAGCAGCTTAGGATGGGGGCAGTATAGCAATCAGCCCCAGCATTTT. It yields the protein CASSLGWGQYSNQPQHF.

This clonotype was picked up a small number of times. The rearrangement joins TRBV5-1 to TRBJ2-5; 7 positions agree with TRBD1. The CDR3 length is 14 residues. V lost 0 bases to trimming and J lost 3 bases; unmatched junction nucleotides: 2. Germline assignment: CDR1 SGHRS and CDR2 YFSETQ. The CDR3: CASSLAGTEETQYF. CDR3 nucleotides: TGCGCCAGCAGCTTGGCCGGGACAGAAGAGACCCAGTACTTC.

This clonotype was detected many times. This chain connects TRBV28 to TRBJ2-7; 13 bases agree with TRBD2. Germline CDR1 reads MDHEN; CDR2 reads SYDVKM. The CDR3 is 15 amino acids. With 7 bases clipped from V and 3 bases from J, the junction kept 6 bases outside the gene matches. The CDR3: CASTLRLAGGYEQYF. CDR3 nucleotides: TGTGCCAGCACCTTGCGACTAGCGGGAGGCTACGAGCAGTACTTC. Based on the CDR3 plus reference TRBV28 and TRBJ2-7, the full variable domain is DVKVTQSSRYLVKRTGEKVFLECVQDMDHENMFWYRQDPGLGLRLIYFSYDVKMKEKGDIPEGYSVSREKKERFSLILESASTNQTSMYLCASTLRLAGGYEQYFGPGTRLTVT.

As concerns this clonotype: Given the absence of the conserved phenylalanine or tryptophan at the CDR3 end, a read error is likely. No DNA is shown, since the ends of the CDR3 on it are uncertain; the CDR3 is the one TCRdb lists. The rearrangement uses TRBV4-2 and TRBJ2-1; TRBD1, the table's D call, lacks a check against the DNA. The CDR3 is 15 residues long, ends included. CDR1 is LGHNA, CDR2 YNFKEQ, per germline. The CDR3 region is CASSQGAAPYNEQLL.

There are a few counts of this clonotype. The gene calls are TRBV2 and TRBJ2-1, with TRBD1 matching 7 bases. Germline CDR1 is SNHLY and CDR2 is FYNNEI. Germline trimming cut 7 bases from V and 8 bases from J; bases unmatched to any gene: 5. CDR3 size: 12 residues. The CDR3 bases are TGTGCCAGCACCCTAGGGGGCTATGAGCAGTTCTTC. It is translated as CASTLGGYEQFF.

This clonotype was observed at least ten times. The chain is built from TRBV11-3 and TRBJ2-5; possibly TRBD1 for D (5 bases). Trimming removed 1 base from V and 4 bases from J, with 13 bases in between. Germline lookup yields CDR1 SGHNT and CDR2 YENEEA. The CDR3 extends over 15 amino acids. For the CDR3, the DNA is TGTGCCAGCAGCTTAGGGGTCGGACAAGGAGAGACCCAGTACTTC. Its translation is CASSLGVGQGETQYF. Drawing the rest from reference TRBV11-3 and TRBJ2-5, the complete variable domain is EAGVVQSPRYKIIEKKQPVAFWCNPISGHNTLYWYLQNLGQGPELLIRYENEEAVDDSQLPKDRFSAERLKGVDSTLKIQPAELGDSAVYLCASSLGVGQGETQYFGPGTRLLVL.

As regards this clonotype: A much larger clone lies a single base off, so this may be a read error. This chain uses TRBV7-2 with TRBJ2-1; possible D gene TRBD1, 6 bases. CDR1 is SGHTA and CDR2 is FQGNSA in the germline V gene. CDR3 size: 13 residues. V was clipped by 6 bases and J by 5 bases, with 11 bases between them. The CDR3 protein is CASRDSHHNEQFF. The CDR3 DNA reads as TGTGCCAGCAGGGACAGCCACCACAATGAGCAGTTCTTC. The whole variable domain, filled in from reference TRBV7-2 and TRBJ2-1, reads GAGVSQSPSNKVTEKGKDVELRCDPISGHTALYWYRQSLGQGLEFLIYFQGNSAPDKSGLPSDRFSAERTGGSVSTLTIQRTQQEDSAVYLCASRDSHHNEQFFGPGTRLTVL.

At least ten counts were recorded for this clonotype. The gene calls are TRBV12-3 or TRBV12-4 and TRBJ1-5, with no clear D. The CDR3 covers 12 residues. Trimming removed 2 bases at V and 4 bases at J, with 3 bases between. The CDR3 sequence is CASSLRNQPQHF. The CDR3 DNA is TGTGCCAGCAGTTTAAGAAATCAGCCCCAGCATTTT.

With regard to this clonotype: This sequence may be a read error, since a much larger clone differs from it by one base. The CDR3 loop is CASSHDSNQPRHF. DNA for the CDR3: TGTGCCAGCAGCCACGACAGTAATCAGCCCCGGCATTTT. V usage is TRBV3-1 and J usage is TRBJ1-5; weak D call: TRBD1 (5 bases). The length of the CDR3 is 13 residues. Germline V gene data show CDR1 as LGHDT and CDR2 as YNNKEL (reference sequence). The full variable domain, its missing parts supplied by reference TRBV3-1 and TRBJ1-5, is DTAVSQTPKYLVTQMGNDKSIKCEQNLGHDTMYWYKQDSKKFLKIMFSYNNKELIINETVPNRFSPKSPDKAHLNLHINSLELGDSAVYFCASSHDSNQPRHFGDGTRLSIL.

This clonotype appeared many times. J is TRBJ2-1 and V is TRBV20-1; TRBD2 matches 14 bases. Per the germline V gene, CDR1 is DFQATT and CDR2 is SNEGSKA (reference sequence). This CDR3 has 15 amino acids. V dropped 5 bases and J dropped 11; count of bases not matched to a gene: 11. The CDR3 nucleotides read TGCAGTGCTCCCGGGACTAGCGGGAGTATCGGTAAGCAGTTCTTC. Its protein product is CSAPGTSGSIGKQFF.

This clonotype showed up just a few times. V is TRBV5-1 and J is TRBJ2-3, with 8 nucleotides matching TRBD1. Germline V gene lookup returns CDR1 SGHRS and CDR2 YFSETQ. J lost 3 bases, V lost 4 bases, and 10 bases had no gene match. The CDR3 has 16 residues. Here the CDR3 DNA reads TGCGCCAGCAGCCCACGGCCGGACAGGGAAACAGATACGCAGTATTTT. Translating it yields CASSPRPDRETDTQYF.

This clonotype was detected only once. A read error may explain this, as a much larger clone is one base away. This rearrangement joins TRBV5-1 to TRBJ2-7; D is perhaps TRBD2 (6 bases). The V gene lost 4 bases and the J gene lost 5 bases, with 19 bases spanning the gap. This CDR3 has 15 amino acids. Germline V lookup: CDR1 SGHRS, CDR2 YFSETQ. CDR3 residues: CASSQGGSLPNEQYF. The CDR3 nucleotides read TGCGCCAGCAGCCAAGGAGGGAGCTTGCCTAACGAGCAGTACTTC.

A few counts support this clonotype. V and J are TRBV18 and TRBJ2-1; weak D call: TRBD1 (6 bases). V was pared by 3 bases and J by 0 bases, with 12 bases between. Germline values: CDR1 KGHSH, CDR2 LQKENI. This CDR3 region has 16 residues. CDR3 DNA: TGTGCCAGCTCACCCTTCGACAGGAGCTCCTACAATGAGCAGTTCTTC. It encodes CASSPFDRSSYNEQFF.

Points on this clonotype: Being one base from a much bigger clone, this may be a read error. The rearrangement uses TRBV7-2 and TRBJ2-5; perhaps D is TRBD1 or TRBD2 (5 bases each). The CDR3 has 15 amino acids. Germline assignment: CDR1 SGHTA and CDR2 FQGNSA. Trimming took 1 base from V and 5 from J, leaving 14 bases between them. The DNA for the CDR3 is TGTGCCAGCAGCTTAGTGGCACGGGGCCGCGAGACCCAGTACTTC. This encodes CASSLVARGRETQYF.

This clonotype was detected only a few times. This sequence joins TRBV2 and TRBJ2-7, with D unclear. The CDR3 is 14 residues long. The germline V gene has CDR1 SNHLY and CDR2 FYNNEI. With 7 bases removed from V and 2 bases from J, the gap between germline ends came to 15 bases. This CDR3 reads CASTRLVVTYEQYF. For the CDR3, the DNA is TGTGCCAGCACCCGGCTGGTTGTGACCTACGAGCAGTACTTC.

By share, this clonotype ranks as medium-sized. The V gene is TRBV15, the J gene TRBJ1-1, with 7 bases lining up with TRBD1. V lost 0 bases and J lost 4; bases outside the gene matches: 2. The germline CDR1 and CDR2 sequences are LNHNV and YYDKDF (reference sequence). This CDR3 region has 14 residues. CDR3 protein: CATSRDNRGTEAFF. For the CDR3, the DNA is TGTGCCACCAGCAGAGATAACAGGGGCACTGAAGCTTTCTTT.

The V call is TRBV3-1, the J call TRBJ1-1; no firm D call. Trimming cost V 1 base and J 6 bases, with 6 bases left between them. The CDR3 runs 12 residues. CDR1 is LGHDT, CDR2 YNNKEL, per germline (reference sequence). For the CDR3, the DNA is TGTGCCAGCAGCCAAGTGCGCTCTGAAGCTTTCTTT. This gives the protein CASSQVRSEAFF. Full variable domain (rest looked up from reference TRBV3-1 and TRBJ1-1): DTAVSQTPKYLVTQMGNDKSIKCEQNLGHDTMYWYKQDSKKFLKIMFSYNNKELIINETVPNRFSPKSPDKAHLNLHINSLELGDSAVYFCASSQVRSEAFFGQGTRLTVV.

Judged by abundance, this clonotype is medium-sized. This chain connects TRBV20-1 to TRBJ1-2, with TRBD1 identical over 7 bases. Per germline, CDR1 DFQATT and CDR2 SNEGSKA (reference sequence). V trimming: 8 bases; J trimming: 8 bases; junction bases outside the gene matches: 11. This CDR3 has 12 residues. Here the CDR3 reads CSKGQAREGYTF. The CDR3 DNA reads TGCAGTAAAGGACAGGCGAGGGAAGGCTACACCTTC.

V gene TRBV7-2 combines with J gene TRBJ2-3, with TRBD2 identical over 9 bases. Per germline, CDR1 SGHTA and CDR2 FQGNSA. CDR3 length: 16 amino acids. V gave up 5 bases and J gave up 0 bases; unmatched junction bases: 6. Here the CDR3 DNA reads TGTGCCAGCAGCCCCCAACTAGCGGGTAGCACAGATACGCAGTATTTT. It encodes CASSPQLAGSTDTQYF.

A word on this clonotype: This could be a read error, since a much larger clone is one nucleotide away. The rearrangement joins TRBV4-3 to TRBJ1-1, with a weak D call TRBD1 (5 bases). The ends were cut back, 4 bases at V and 6 bases at J, with 15 bases in the middle. Germline V CDR1 and CDR2: LGHNA, YSLEER. This CDR3 has 14 amino acids. The CDR3 loop reads CASSLQEGLAEAFF. The CDR3 nucleotides read TGCGCCAGCAGCCTCCAGGAGGGGTTGGCTGAAGCTTTCTTT.

Comments on this clonotype: This may arise from a read error, as a much more abundant clone is one base away. The chain has TRBV12-3 or TRBV12-4 and TRBJ1-2, with unresolved D. Trimming removed 4 bases at V and 8 bases at J, with 8 bases between. This CDR3 has 11 residues. CDR3 DNA: TGTGCCAGCAGTTCCCGGATCGGCTACACCTTC. This encodes CASSSRIGYTF.